The 5 T cell receptor beta chains below were found in one sample sequenced in a study of vaccination and CD4 T cells after COVID-19. These TCRs' antigens remain unknown. Sample time point: late sampling 161 to 241 days after vaccination in a few convalescent patients. Treatment given: roughly nine-day PBMC culture with coronavirus spike peptide pools or control peptides (ViraFEST assay). The study sequenced cultured CD4+ T cell DNA using the Oncomine TCR Beta short-read assay. TCRdb reanalysed the PCR reads using MiXCR and keeps one entry per CDR3 protein. Of approximately 18,000 distinct CDR3 sequences listed, about 50% are singletons. The starting material was CD4+ T cells from blood, cultured in vitro, obtained about 7 months after SARS-CoV-2 vaccination. The receptors were gathered from a human donor who had recovered from COVID-19.

The rearrangement uses TRBV7-9 and TRBJ2-5; D not resolved. The CDR3 is made up of 17 amino acids. CDR1 and CDR2 from the germline V gene are SEHNR and FQNEAQ (reference sequence). The V and J ends lost 0 bases and 1 base respectively, with 15 bases between them. This CDR3 reads CASSLARAIRFQETQYF. CDR3 DNA sequence: TGTGCCAGCAGCTTAGCCCGGGCCATAAGATTCCAAGAGACCCAGTACTTC.

The rearrangement joins TRBV6-2 or TRBV6-3 to TRBJ2-5; possible D gene TRBD2, 7 bases. V shed 1 base and J shed 7 bases, with 10 bases lying between them. Germline V gene lookup returns CDR1 MNHEY and CDR2 SVGEGT. This CDR3 comprises 13 residues. The DNA for the CDR3 is TGTGCCAGCAGTTACTACAGGGAGGGGACCCAGTACTTC. This encodes CASSYYREGTQYF.

The chain joins TRBV20-1 to TRBJ2-5; possibly TRBD2 for D (6 bases). This CDR3 has 15 residues. CDR1 DFQATT and CDR2 SNEGSKA come from the germline V gene (reference sequence). V was shortened by 3 bases and J by 1 base, with 15 bases between the two germline ends. CDR3 amino acids: CSASDPSDFQETQYF. In nucleotides, the CDR3 is TGCAGTGCTAGTGACCCTAGCGACTTCCAAGAGACCCAGTACTTC.

A few counts support this clonotype. CDR3 residues: CASSRGGQGVGEQYF. The CDR3 DNA reads TGTGCCAGCAGCCGGGGGGGCCAGGGTGTAGGGGAGCAGTACTTC. This chain uses TRBV7-6 with TRBJ2-7; 8 nucleotides line up with TRBD2. V lost 5 bases, J lost 7 bases, and 13 bases stayed unmatched. This CDR3 spans 15 amino acids. The germline CDR1 and CDR2 sequences are SGHVS and FNYEAQ.

There are a few counts of this clonotype. The genes are TRBV20-1 and TRBJ1-2, with D hard to call. The V and J ends lost 0 bases and 2 bases respectively, with 7 bases between them. Germline CDR1 and CDR2: DFQATT and SNEGSKA (reference sequence). This CDR3 has 13 amino acids. The CDR3 reads CSARDTENYGYTF. The CDR3 DNA reads as TGCAGTGCTAGAGATACGGAGAACTATGGCTACACCTTC.